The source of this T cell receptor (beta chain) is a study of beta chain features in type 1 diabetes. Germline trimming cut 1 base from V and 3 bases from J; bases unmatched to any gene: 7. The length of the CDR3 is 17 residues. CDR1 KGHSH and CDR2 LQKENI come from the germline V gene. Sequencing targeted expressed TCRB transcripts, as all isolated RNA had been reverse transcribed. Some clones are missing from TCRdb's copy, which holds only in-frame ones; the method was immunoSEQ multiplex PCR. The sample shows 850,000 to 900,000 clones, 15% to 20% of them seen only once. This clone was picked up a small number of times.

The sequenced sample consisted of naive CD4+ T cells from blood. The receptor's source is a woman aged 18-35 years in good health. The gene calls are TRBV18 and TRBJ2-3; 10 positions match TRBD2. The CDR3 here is CASSPRASGRPTDTQYF. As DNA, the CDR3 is TGTGCCAGCTCACCACGCGCTAGCGGGAGACCTACAGATACGCAGTATTTT.